This T cell receptor beta chain was profiled in a study of shared clonotypes between healthy human individuals. This clone was seen only a few times. CDR3 length: 15 amino acids. The V gene end was trimmed by 5 bases and the J gene end by 9 bases; junction bases not matched to a gene: 15. The germline gives CDR1 MNHEY, CDR2 SMNVEV (reference sequence). The data were produced by immunoSEQ multiplex PCR, yet TCRdb's version contains in-frame clones alone and is incomplete. The sample gives 600,000 to 750,000 clones, 72% of which show up once; more than 1.5% is in the top ten. What was sequenced was memory CD4+ T cells sorted from blood. Subset described: CD45RA-negative fraction. The receptor was isolated from a woman aged 25 to 39 in good health. The chain recombines TRBV27 with TRBJ1-1; TRBD1 matches at 7 bases. The CDR3 reads CASSSGDLQGSKAFF. CDR3 in DNA: TGTGCCAGCAGTAGTGGTGACCTACAGGGGTCGAAAGCTTTCTTT.